This TCR beta chain was sequenced in a study of blood T cell repertoires in COVID-19. The overall study: Both acute and convalescent COVID-19 samples were obtained from the United States, Italy and Spain. Sources were T cells, B-cell-depleted T cells, or PBMCs; the material itself was cDNA or gDNA.

Each recovered donor of Cohort 3 presented with two negative PCRs, clearance, or symptom resolution. Per the study methods: It was from reference gene primer amplification that nucleated cell counts were estimated. Only in-frame clones appear in the TCRdb table, and some are missing; sequencing was by immunoSEQ multiplex PCR. D and trimming were read from the DNA, whereas the V and J calls and clone size are those reported in that table. The sample carries 140,000 to 150,000 clones, roughly 89% recorded once. This receptor was identified in a man between 45 and 60 years old who had recovered from COVID-19. The specimen sequenced was PBMCs or T cells enriched from blood (not recorded which).

The CDR3 bases are TGTGCCAGCAGCCCATCCGGGACAGCACTCACAGATACGCAGTATTTT. Its translation: CASSPSGTALTDTQYF. This chain links TRBV5-4 with TRBJ2-3, with 7 bases that match TRBD1. V was pared by 4 bases and J by 2 bases, with 10 bases of the junction left unmatched. Germline CDR1 reads SGHNT; CDR2 reads YYREEE (reference sequence). The CDR3 loop spans 16 amino acids.